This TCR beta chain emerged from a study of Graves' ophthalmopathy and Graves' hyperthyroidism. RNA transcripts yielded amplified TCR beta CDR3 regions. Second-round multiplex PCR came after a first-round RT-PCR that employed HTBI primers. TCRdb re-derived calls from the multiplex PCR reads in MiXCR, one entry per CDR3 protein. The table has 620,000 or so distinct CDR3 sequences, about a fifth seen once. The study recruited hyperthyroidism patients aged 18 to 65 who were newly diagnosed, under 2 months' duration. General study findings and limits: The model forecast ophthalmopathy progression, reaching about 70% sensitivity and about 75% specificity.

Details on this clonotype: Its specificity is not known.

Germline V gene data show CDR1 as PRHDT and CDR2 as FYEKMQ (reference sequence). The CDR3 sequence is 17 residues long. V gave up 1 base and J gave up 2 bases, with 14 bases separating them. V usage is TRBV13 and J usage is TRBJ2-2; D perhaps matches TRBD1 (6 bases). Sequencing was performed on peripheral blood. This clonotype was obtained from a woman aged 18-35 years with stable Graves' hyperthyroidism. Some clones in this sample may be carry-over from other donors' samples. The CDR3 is CASSLESHRENTGELFF. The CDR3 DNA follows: TGTGCCAGCAGCTTAGAGAGCCACAGGGAAAACACCGGGGAGCTGTTTTTT.